This T cell receptor (beta chain) was found in a study of T cell responses to AZD1222 COVID-19 vaccine. Points from the study as a whole: Along spike, vaccine-associated CD4 TCRs were found throughout, with dominance at 160-218 and 743-854. Seropositivity was recorded at baseline in only five to seven AZD1222 recipients. Close to half of spike-specific TCRs reportedly recognize unmutated variant regions.

The repertoire was sequenced with immunoSEQ multiplex PCR; TCRdb's copy has only in-frame clones and lacks some. The table lists tens of thousands of clones, roughly 90% of them singletons, with about 8.4% in the top ten. CDR3 size: 16 residues. Germline V lookup: CDR1 MNHEY, CDR2 SMNVEV (reference sequence). Trimming at V came to 2 bases and at J to 2 bases, leaving 6 bases not matched to a gene. A word on this clone: Antigen specificity is unknown.

The sequence was collected from an adult in good health. The sample was peripheral blood, taken on day 0 of AZD1222 vaccination. The genes are TRBV27 and TRBJ2-3; 8 nucleotides line up with TRBD1. The CDR3 loop is CASSLGMDRATDTQYF. The CDR3 bases are TGTGCCAGCAGTTTAGGTATGGACAGGGCCACAGATACGCAGTATTTT.